A selection of T cell receptor beta chains follows, all from one sample in a study of sequential checkpoint blockade in melanoma. The protocol was immunoSEQ multiplex PCR, while the TCRdb copy is restricted to in-frame clones and leaves out a portion. The table includes about 16,000 clones, about 92% detected once. This sample comprised CD8+ T cells sorted from blood (inferred from file names), obtained from a patient given nivolumab and ipilimumab in sequence. These receptors originate from a human donor with melanoma. CDR3s include the opening cysteine and the closing phenylalanine or tryptophan. The D gene is left open where the match is weak. Only part of the rows carry a size: once, few, many, or a class if the clone is expanded.

size: -
J: TRBJ2-7
D: -
V: TRBV29-1
DNA: TGCAGCGTTGACCTTGACGGGGGAACCTACGAGCAGTACTTC
CDR3: CSVDLDGGTYEQYF

size: -
J: TRBJ1-5
D: TRBD1
V: TRBV6-5
DNA: TGTGCCAGCAGTCCCGGACAGGGGGGATATCAGCCCCAGCATTTT
CDR3: CASSPGQGGYQPQHF

size: -
J: TRBJ1-5
D: TRBD1
V: TRBV27
DNA: TGTGCCAGCAGTCCCGGACAGGGGGCAGGACAGCCCCAGCATTTT
CDR3: CASSPGQGAGQPQHF

size: -
J: TRBJ2-7
D: -
V: TRBV11-2
DNA: TGTGCCAGCAGCTTAGCGTCTGGGGCACAGTACTTC
CDR3: CASSLASGAQYF

size: -
J: TRBJ2-7
D: TRBD2
V: TRBV29-1
DNA: TGCAGCGTTGCCCCCGGGGGGGCCTACGAGCAGTACTTC
CDR3: CSVAPGGAYEQYF

size: -
J: TRBJ1-3
D: -
V: TRBV16
DNA: TGTGCCAGCAGCCGCAGCAGGGGCAGGGGAAACACCATATATTTT
CDR3: CASSRSRGRGNTIYF

size: -
J: TRBJ2-7
D: TRBD2
V: TRBV2
DNA: TGTGCCAGCAGTGCTCCCGGGACTAGCTCCGGCGAGCAGTACTTC
CDR3: CASSAPGTSSGEQYF

size: -
J: TRBJ2-7
D: -
V: TRBV14
DNA: TGTGCCAGCAGCCACTCAGGGGAAGACGAGCAGTACTTC
CDR3: CASSHSGEDEQYF

size: -
J: TRBJ1-6
D: -
V: TRBV7-9
DNA: TGTGCCAGCAGCTTAGTACAGTCAGAAAATTCACCCCTCCACTTT
CDR3: CASSLVQSENSPLHF

size: -
J: TRBJ1-4
D: -
V: TRBV2
DNA: TGTGCCAGCTCAGGTGTACCGGCAACTAATGAAAAACTGTTTTTT
CDR3: CASSGVPATNEKLFF

size: -
J: TRBJ1-4
D: TRBD1
V: TRBV15
DNA: TGTGCCACCAGCACCTCCGGACAGGTCCCCAAACTGTTTTTT
CDR3: CATSTSGQVPKLFF

size: -
J: TRBJ1-5
D: TRBD1
V: TRBV4-1
DNA: TGCGCCAGCAGCCAAAAACGTACAGGGGATAGCAATCAGCCCCAGCATTTT
CDR3: CASSQKRTGDSNQPQHF

size: -
J: TRBJ1-2
D: -
V: TRBV5-1
DNA: TGCGCCAGCAGCTTGGGAGGTAACTATGGCTACACCTTC
CDR3: CASSLGGNYGYTF

size: -
J: TRBJ1-2
D: -
V: TRBV7-2
DNA: TGTGCCAGCAGCTTAGGGGGACTTCGGATAGCTAACTATGGCTACACCTTC
CDR3: CASSLGGLRIANYGYTF

size: -
J: TRBJ2-7
D: -
V: TRBV25-1
DNA: TGTGCCAGCAGTGGACTCCGGGTACAGTACTTC
CDR3: CASSGLRVQYF

size: -
J: TRBJ1-2
D: -
V: TRBV6-1
DNA: TGTGCCTCGGGAACGGCATCATCGCTCAATGGCTACACCTTC
CDR3: CASGTASSLNGYTF

size: -
J: TRBJ2-1
D: -
V: TRBV5-4
DNA: TGTGCCAGCAGCTTGGAGATCGGGGTCGCGAGCGAGCAGTTCTTC
CDR3: CASSLEIGVASEQFF

size: -
J: TRBJ1-2
D: -
V: TRBV6-4
DNA: TGTGCCAGCAGTGACGGAGTCGCCAATGGCTACACCTTC
CDR3: CASSDGVANGYTF

size: -
J: TRBJ1-2
D: -
V: TRBV4-3
DNA: TGCGCCAGCAGCCCCCGTGGCAGATCGGGGGGCTACACCTTC
CDR3: CASSPRGRSGGYTF

size: -
J: TRBJ1-1
D: TRBD1
V: TRBV10-3
DNA: TGTGCCATCACCAACACAGGGGGCCACACTGAAGCTTTCTTT
CDR3: CAITNTGGHTEAFF

size: -
J: TRBJ2-7
D: TRBD1
V: TRBV13
DNA: TGTGCCAGCAGCCGGGGACAGGGGGCGCGGGAGCAGTACTTC
CDR3: CASSRGQGAREQYF

size: -
J: TRBJ2-7
D: TRBD1
V: TRBV7-2
DNA: TGTGCCAGCAGGGAGGACAGGGAGAGCTACGAGCAGTACTTC
CDR3: CASREDRESYEQYF

size: -
J: TRBJ1-2
D: -
V: TRBV19
DNA: TGTGCCAGTAGTATAGTCAAGAGCTATGGCTACACCTTC
CDR3: CASSIVKSYGYTF

size: -
J: TRBJ2-2
D: -
V: TRBV16
DNA: TGTGCCAGCAGCCCCAGCGCCGGGGAGCTGTTTTTT
CDR3: CASSPSAGELFF

size: -
J: TRBJ1-1
D: -
V: TRBV9
DNA: TGTGCCAGCAGCGTAGGAGCTGGGGGCGCTGAAGCTTTCTTT
CDR3: CASSVGAGGAEAFF

size: few
J: TRBJ1-1
D: -
V: TRBV4-3
DNA: TGCGCCAGCAGCCAAGCTGACGGGGGGTTACGAACTGAAGCTTTCTTT
CDR3: CASSQADGGLRTEAFF

size: -
J: TRBJ2-7
D: TRBD1
V: TRBV7-9
DNA: TGTGCCAGCAGCCCGACAGGGGGCCACGAGCAGTACTTC
CDR3: CASSPTGGHEQYF

size: -
J: TRBJ1-2
D: -
V: TRBV6-5
DNA: TGTGCCAGCAGTATTACAGGCGCCGGGGGTTTTGGCTACACCTTC
CDR3: CASSITGAGGFGYTF

size: few
J: TRBJ1-4
D: -
V: TRBV5-6
DNA: TGTGCCAGCAGCCTTATTGCAACTAATGAAAAACTGTTTTTT
CDR3: CASSLIATNEKLFF

size: -
J: TRBJ2-7
D: -
V: TRBV2
DNA: TGTGCCAGCAGTGGGGCAGGGACTTCCTACGAGCAGTACTTC
CDR3: CASSGAGTSYEQYF

size: once
J: TRBJ1-1
D: -
V: TRBV7-9
DNA: TGTGCCAGCAGCTTAGAAGGTTTTGGGCCGTCGAACACTGAAGCTTTCTTT
CDR3: CASSLEGFGPSNTEAFF

size: -
J: TRBJ1-2
D: TRBD1
V: TRBV19
DNA: TGTGCCAGTAGTGCCACAGGGGTCGGCTACACCTTC
CDR3: CASSATGVGYTF

size: -
J: TRBJ1-2
D: TRBD1
V: TRBV30
DNA: TGTGCCTGGAGCGGGACAGGGCAGAACTATGGCTACACCTTC
CDR3: CAWSGTGQNYGYTF

size: -
J: TRBJ1-2
D: TRBD1
V: TRBV7-2
DNA: TGTGCCAGCAGCTCAACATCCGGGACAGGGTCGGGCTCTGGCTACACCTTC
CDR3: CASSSTSGTGSGSGYTF

size: -
J: TRBJ1-1
D: -
V: TRBV6-5
DNA: TGTGCCAGCAGTTGGGGACTTTCGAACACTGAAGCTTTCTTT
CDR3: CASSWGLSNTEAFF

size: -
J: TRBJ2-7
D: -
V: TRBV7-2
DNA: TGTGCCAGCAGCTTTCAACAGGGAAGTACGTACGAGCAGTACTTC
CDR3: CASSFQQGSTYEQYF

size: few
J: TRBJ1-1
D: -
V: TRBV13
DNA: TGTGCCAGCAGGCCTCGGGGGGGTCTGAACACTGAAGCTTTCTTT
CDR3: CASRPRGGLNTEAFF